This T cell receptor beta chain was sequenced in a study of blood T cell repertoires in COVID-19. Study at large: Spain, Italy and the United States supplied samples that represented acute and convalescent COVID-19. Sources were T cells, B-cell-depleted T cells, or PBMCs; the material itself was cDNA or gDNA.

V was cut by 5 bases and J by 4 bases, with 9 bases left in between. This CDR3 contains 13 residues. Germline values: CDR1 MNHEY, CDR2 SVGAGI. Original handling: Amplification from reference gene primers served as the basis for estimated nucleated cell counts. Some clones are missing from TCRdb's copy, which holds only in-frame ones; the method was immunoSEQ multiplex PCR. V and J calls and clone size come straight from that table; D and trimming were deduced from the DNA. The table records 130,000 to 150,000 clones, about 85% of them present only once. V and J are TRBV6-5 and TRBJ2-1; D unresolved. This clonotype originated in a woman between 35 and 50 years old with active or convalescent COVID-19. Input material: peripheral blood. CDR3 in DNA: TGTGCCAGCAGTAGTTCGGAGTACAATGAGCAGTTCTTC. Encoded protein: CASSSSEYNEQFF.